Given below is one TCR beta chain in context. Sequenced by immunoSEQ multiplex PCR; TCRdb stores in-frame clones only, minus some. The profile shows around 320,000 clones, about 90% of them singletons. This record belongs to a study of blood T cell repertoires in COVID-19. CDR1 LNHDA and CDR2 SQIVND come from the germline V gene (reference sequence). V gave up 3 bases and J gave up 2 bases, with 8 bases separating them. The length of the CDR3 is 13 residues. The sequence came from a woman between 18 and 29 years old with acute COVID-19. The rearrangement links TRBV19 to TRBJ2-7; D remains ambiguous. Sequenced input: PBMCs or T cells enriched from blood (not recorded which). For the CDR3, the DNA is TGTGCCAGTAGTATTTTTGGCACCTACGAGCAGTACTTC. Protein product: CASSIFGTYEQYF.